The text below deals with one TCR beta chain. Its target is unknown. Treatment noted: 15 to 20 received Ad26.COV2.S at low or high dose, single or two shots; 5 received placebo; per-sample allocation not given. At day 63 after the first vaccine or placebo injection, samples were drawn. The data were taken from a study of Ad26.COV2.S vaccination and SARS-CoV-2 variants. Study in general: Sample donor was a member of the COV1001 Ad26.COV2.S trial arm. Ad26.COV2.S given intramuscularly, once or twice 56 days apart.

General study results and limits: Researchers reported similar non-spike TCR breadth in vaccine and placebo recipients.

TCRdb's table, derived via immunoSEQ multiplex PCR, lists solely in-frame clones and lacks some. The profile shows 400,000 to 450,000 clones, about 90% of them singletons. V gave up 4 bases and J gave up 4 bases; unmatched junction bases: 8. Germline V gene lookup returns CDR1 KGHDR and CDR2 SFDVKD. The length of the CDR3 is 16 residues. The input for sequencing was peripheral blood, taken in a trial of Ad26.COV2.S vaccine versus placebo. This receptor was taken from a person between 18 and 59 years old who received the Ad26.COV2.S COVID-19 vaccine or a placebo. The rearrangement uses TRBV24-1 and TRBJ2-2; 7 bases fit TRBD1. The CDR3 reads CATSDPRDRPTGELFF. For the CDR3, the DNA is TGTGCCACCAGTGACCCCAGGGACAGACCCACCGGGGAGCTGTTTTTT.